Listed here are 7 T cell receptor beta chains from one sample, sequenced in a study of cytomegalovirus exposure and HLA in healthy donors. PCR involved 60 Vbeta and 13 Jbeta primers. The protocol was immunoSEQ multiplex PCR, while the TCRdb copy is restricted to in-frame clones and leaves out a portion. This sample has some 170,000 clones; about two thirds occur once, and the top ten carry around 2.8%. The sequencing sample was made of PBMCs. The source is a woman aged 30 to 39 in good health and CMV-seronegative.

This chain connects TRBV7-9 to TRBJ1-2; no definite D call. Trimming shortened V by 5 bases and J by 6 bases, and 19 bases separated the two germline ends. This CDR3 comprises 15 residues. The germline gives CDR1 SEHNR, CDR2 FQNEAQ (reference sequence). Here the CDR3 reads CASSRPTRSDDGYTF. DNA for the CDR3: TGTGCCAGCAGCCGCCCGACACGGTCTGATGATGGCTACACCTTC.

The chain uses TRBV28 and TRBJ1-5; D perhaps matches TRBD1 (6 bases). Per the germline V gene, CDR1 is MDHEN and CDR2 is SYDVKM. The CDR3 covers 16 residues. V lost 2 bases, J lost 1 base, and 12 bases lay in between. The CDR3 here is CASSLPRTVSNQPQHF. Here the CDR3 DNA reads TGTGCCAGCAGTTTACCCCGGACAGTAAGCAATCAGCCCCAGCATTTT.

The CDR3 sequence: CASSPQGAGNSPLHF. As DNA, the CDR3 is TGTGCCAGCTCACCCCAAGGGGCCGGTAATTCACCCCTCCACTTT. The chain is built from TRBV18 and TRBJ1-6, with D perhaps matching TRBD1 (5 bases). The germline V and J ends were trimmed by 3 bases and 6 bases, with 12 bases remaining between them. This CDR3 has 15 residues. Germline V CDR1 and CDR2: KGHSH, LQKENI.

This clone turned up a few times. J is TRBJ1-2 and V is TRBV11-1; D not certain. The CDR3 runs 12 residues. The ends were cut back, 3 bases at V and 6 bases at J, with 8 bases in the middle. Germline loops: CDR1 SGHAT, CDR2 FQDESV (reference sequence). The CDR3 here is CASSFGGDGYTF. For the CDR3, the DNA is TGTGCCAGCAGCTTCGGCGGGGATGGCTACACCTTC.

The V and J genes are TRBV7-2 and TRBJ2-2; 7 bases match TRBD2. Germline CDR1 reads SGHTA; CDR2 reads FQGNSA. This CDR3 region has 15 residues. V was clipped by 3 bases and J by 2 bases; unmatched bases: 3. The DNA of the CDR3 is TGTGCCAGCAGCTTCGCTAGCGGTAACACCGGGGAGCTGTTTTTT. This sequence encodes CASSFASGNTGELFF.

Worth noting for this clone: Additional DNA sequences in this sample encode the identical CDR3. Written as DNA, the CDR3 is TGCAGTGCTTCTTCAGGGGAGACCCAGTACTTC. Its protein is CSASSGETQYF. This chain links TRBV20-1 with TRBJ2-5; TRBD1 might be the D (5 bases). CDR3 size: 11 residues. The germline V and J ends were trimmed by 5 bases and 5 bases, with 9 bases remaining between them. Germline assignment: CDR1 DFQATT and CDR2 SNEGSKA (reference sequence).

V gene TRBV7-2 combines with J gene TRBJ2-1; TRBD2 matches 9 bases. Trimming at V came to 3 bases and at J to 9 bases, leaving 6 bases not matched to a gene. The CDR3 loop spans 14 amino acids. Germline V CDR1 and CDR2: SGHTA, FQGNSA. The CDR3 DNA is TGTGCCAGCAGCTTTAGCGGGAGAGAAGGTGAGCAGTTCTTC. As protein: CASSFSGREGEQFF.